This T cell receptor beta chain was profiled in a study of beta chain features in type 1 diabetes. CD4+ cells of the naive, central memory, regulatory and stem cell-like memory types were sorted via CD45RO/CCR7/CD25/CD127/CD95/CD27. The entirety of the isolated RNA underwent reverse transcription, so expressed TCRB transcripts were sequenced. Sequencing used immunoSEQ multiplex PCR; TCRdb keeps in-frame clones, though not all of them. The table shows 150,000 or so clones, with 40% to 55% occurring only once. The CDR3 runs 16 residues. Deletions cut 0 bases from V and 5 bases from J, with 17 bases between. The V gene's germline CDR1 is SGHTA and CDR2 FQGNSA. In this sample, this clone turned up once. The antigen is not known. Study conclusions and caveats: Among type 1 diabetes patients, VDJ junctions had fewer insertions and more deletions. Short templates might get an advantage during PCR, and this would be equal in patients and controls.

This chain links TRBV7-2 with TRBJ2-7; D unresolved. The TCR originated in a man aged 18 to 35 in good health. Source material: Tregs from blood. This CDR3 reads CASSLALSAGTHEQYF. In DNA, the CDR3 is TGTGCCAGCAGCTTAGCGCTCTCCGCAGGAACCCACGAGCAGTACTTC.